This T cell receptor beta chain derives from a study of T cell responses to AZD1222 COVID-19 vaccine. Background on the study: Pooled together were second doses at about 4 or about 12 weeks. Study-level points and caveats: Nearly half of the spike-specific TCRs reportedly recognize variant regions that carry no mutations. It was only after the peak T cell response that any repertoires were sampled. Only a handful of AZD1222 recipients, six or seven in all, had baseline seropositivity.

Trimming cost V 1 base and J 4 bases, with 10 bases left between them. Germline CDR1 reads LGHDT; CDR2 reads YNNKEL (reference sequence). The CDR3 is 14 residues long. The assay was immunoSEQ multiplex PCR, and TCRdb's table has in-frame clones only and misses some. The sample includes roughly 29,000 clones, 93% of them seen just once. Turning to this clone: The antigen is unknown.

The chain couples TRBV3-1 (or the pseudogene TRBV3-2) to TRBJ1-2; possible D gene TRBD1, 6 bases. This specimen consisted of peripheral blood, obtained on day 0 of AZD1222 vaccination. The sequence derives from an adult in good health. CDR3 nucleotide sequence: TGTGCCAGCAGCCAAGGAGGACAGTTCTATGGCTACACCTTC. As protein: CASSQGGQFYGYTF.